The 22 T cell receptor beta chains reported below all come from one sample, sequenced in a study of spatial heterogeneity in lung cancer. TCRdb used MiXCR to reprocess the 5' RACE reads, holding one entry per CDR3 protein. The sample has about 23,000 distinct CDR3 sequences, roughly 4.5% seen once. The time point was: sample taken at primary tumor resection. Researchers sequenced whole RNA taken from tumor, nontumor lung or frozen PBMC without sorting. Here the sequenced sample was PBMCs, taken at surgery. These receptors all stem from a male donor with early-stage non-small cell lung cancer.

The table lists this clonotype with many counts. The chain couples TRBV12-3 or TRBV12-4 to TRBJ1-5; TRBD1 matches 7 bases. The CDR3 runs to 14 residues. Trimming at V came to 5 bases and at J to 7 bases, leaving 8 bases not matched to a gene. CDR3 DNA sequence: TGTGCCAGCAGTATGGACAGGCTTCGCCAGCCCCAGCATTTT. This sequence encodes CASSMDRLRQPQHF.

The sample holds many counts of this clonotype. The V and J genes are TRBV11-1 and TRBJ2-3, with 11 bases that match TRBD2. The CDR3 length is 16 residues. After removal of 5 bases from V and 2 bases from J, the junction contained 6 bases not matched to a gene. Germline V lookup: CDR1 SGHAT, CDR2 FQDESV (reference sequence). The CDR3 protein is CASSPLAGGLTDTQYF. The CDR3 nucleotides are TGTGCCAGCAGCCCCCTAGCGGGGGGTCTCACAGATACGCAGTATTTT. Full variable domain (rest looked up from reference TRBV11-1 and TRBJ2-3): EAEVAQSPRYKITEKSQAVAFWCDPISGHATLYWYRQILGQGPELLVQFQDESVVDDSQLPKDRFSAERLKGVDSTLKIQPAELGDSAMYLCASSPLAGGLTDTQYFGPGTRLTVL.

This clonotype has at least ten counts. The chain uses TRBV6-6 and TRBJ1-4; the D gene is possibly TRBD1 (6 bases). CDR1 MNHNY and CDR2 SVGAGI come from the germline V gene (reference sequence). The length of the CDR3 is 17 residues. The ends were cut back, 0 bases at V and 8 bases at J, with 19 bases in the middle. CDR3 sequence reads: CASSYSNTRGRKEKLFF. In DNA form, the CDR3 reads TGTGCCAGCAGTTACTCGAATACAAGGGGGAGGAAGGAAAAACTGTTTTTT.

In this sample, this clonotype turned up many times. The chain has TRBV20-1 and TRBJ2-3; D gene ambiguous. Germline assignment: CDR1 DFQATT and CDR2 SNEGSKA (reference sequence). The CDR3 runs 12 residues. Trimming left V 7 bases short and J 0 bases short, with 8 bases between. The CDR3 spells CSGEGSTDTQYF. For the CDR3, the DNA is TGCAGTGGTGAAGGCAGCACAGATACGCAGTATTTT.

This clonotype was recorded at least ten times. The chain combines TRBV18 with TRBJ2-7; D gene unclear. Germline CDR1 KGHSH, CDR2 LQKENI. V was clipped by 0 bases and J by 0 bases, with 6 bases between them. The CDR3 has 14 amino acids. This chain's CDR3 is CASSPPASSYEQYF. The DNA of the CDR3 is TGTGCCAGCTCACCACCCGCAAGCTCCTACGAGCAGTACTTC.

A few counts support this clonotype. J is TRBJ1-1 and V is TRBV18, with D possibly TRBD1 on 6 matching bases. Germline CDR1 and CDR2: KGHSH and LQKENI. Trimming shortened V by 6 bases and J by 7 bases, and 18 bases separated the two germline ends. This CDR3 has 14 residues. As DNA, the CDR3 is TGTGCCAGCTCCGCGGGGACAAATCCTTATGAAGCTTTCTTT. Translating gives CASSAGTNPYEAFF.

This clonotype was observed many times. The junction shows a germline mismatch at one end, possibly a read error. The chain joins TRBV28 to TRBJ2-3; no firm D call. This CDR3 is built from 16 residues. In germline, CDR1 is MDHEN, CDR2 SYDVKM. The chain's CDR3 is CASLGEFARSTDTQYF. The CDR3 bases are TGTGCCAGTTTGGGTGAGTTCGCTAGAAGCACGGATACGCAGTATTTT.

This clonotype was detected a few times. The J gene is TRBJ1-5, the V gene TRBV2; no reliable D call. The germline V gene encodes CDR1 SNHLY and CDR2 FYNNEI. The CDR3 totals 15 residues. The V and J ends lost 2 bases and 5 bases respectively, with 13 bases between them. In DNA form, the CDR3 reads TGTGCCAGCAGTGAACGCGGAGCCGCCTATCAGCCCCAGCATTTT. It encodes CASSERGAAYQPQHF.

At least ten counts were recorded for this clonotype. The chain uses TRBV7-9 and TRBJ1-2; 8 bases are shared with TRBD1. V lost 4 bases, J lost 4 bases, and 5 bases stayed unmatched. The CDR3 runs 14 residues. Germline CDR1 SEHNR, CDR2 FQNEAQ (reference sequence). As DNA, the CDR3 is TGTGCCAGCAGCTCCTGGGGACAGGTCTATGGCTACACCTTC. This translates into CASSSWGQVYGYTF.

This clonotype has a count of ten or more. As DNA, the CDR3 is TGTGCCAGTAGTATAGGGGGACAGGGTACGAATGAGCAGTTCTTC. This gives the protein CASSIGGQGTNEQFF. This rearrangement joins TRBV19 to TRBJ2-1, with TRBD1 identical over 9 bases. Per the germline V gene, CDR1 is LNHDA and CDR2 is SQIVND (reference sequence). The CDR3 is 15 residues long. V lost 1 base and J lost 7; bases outside the gene matches: 5.

This clonotype has a count of ten or more. The chain is built from TRBV6-5 and TRBJ2-3; no definite D call. The CDR3 length is 16 residues. Germline CDR1 reads MNHEY; CDR2 reads SVGAGI. V lost 0 bases, J lost 2 bases, and 12 bases lay in between. This chain's CDR3 is CASSYSGDGHTDTQYF. The CDR3 coding sequence is TGTGCCAGCAGTTACTCGGGTGACGGTCACACAGATACGCAGTATTTT.

This clonotype has a count of ten or more. The gene calls are TRBV5-1 and TRBJ2-5; D is possibly TRBD1 (5 bases). Germline lookup yields CDR1 SGHRS and CDR2 YFSETQ. The CDR3 contains 14 residues. Between the trimmed V and J ends, which lost 3 bases and 4 bases, there was a span of 13 bases. The chain's CDR3 is CASSWGQGRETQYF. As DNA, the CDR3 is TGCGCCAGCAGCTGGGGCCAGGGCCGAGAGACCCAGTACTTC.

This clonotype was observed many times. This chain uses TRBV28 with TRBJ1-2; D gene ambiguous. The V end was cut by 5 bases, the J end by 6 bases, with 10 bases between. The CDR3 is 12 amino acids. CDR1 is MDHEN, CDR2 SYDVKM, per germline. The CDR3, as DNA: TGTGCCAGCAGTGTCGAACTAAATGGCTACACCTTC. It specifies CASSVELNGYTF.

This clonotype was recorded many times. This rearrangement joins TRBV6-2 or TRBV6-3 to TRBJ1-5; D unresolved. V shed 7 bases and J shed 4 bases, with 8 bases lying between them. The CDR3 has 12 residues. Germline V lookup: CDR1 MNHEY, CDR2 SVGEGT. Here the CDR3 DNA reads TGTGCCAGCACACAGAGTAATCAGCCCCAGCATTTT. Translated: CASTQSNQPQHF.

This clonotype has a count of ten or more. The chain uses TRBV19 and TRBJ1-4, with 7 positions matching TRBD1. The CDR3 has 14 amino acids. Germline trimming cut 10 bases from V and 2 bases from J; bases unmatched to any gene: 7. CDR1 is LNHDA, CDR2 SQIVND, per germline (reference sequence). The DNA of the CDR3 is TGTGCCACATCAACAGGGGACACTAATGAAAAACTGTTTTTT. Translating gives CATSTGDTNEKLFF.

The table lists this clonotype with many counts. The J gene is TRBJ2-5, the V gene TRBV28, with 8 bases fitting TRBD2. The CDR3 consists of 15 residues. Germline lookup yields CDR1 MDHEN and CDR2 SYDVKM. The V gene end was trimmed by 4 bases and the J gene end by 6 bases; junction bases not matched to a gene: 10. The DNA of the CDR3 is TGTGCCAGCAGTTCCCTGGGAAGCGGGAGAAAGACCCAGTACTTC. Protein product: CASSSLGSGRKTQYF. The complete variable domain, with remaining parts taken from reference TRBV28 and TRBJ2-5, reads DVKVTQSSRYLVKRTGEKVFLECVQDMDHENMFWYRQDPGLGLRLIYFSYDVKMKEKGDIPEGYSVSREKKERFSLILESASTNQTSMYLCASSSLGSGRKTQYFGPGTRLLVL.

This clonotype was found many times. The chain carries TRBV29-1 and TRBJ2-3; the D gene is possibly TRBD2 (5 bases). The CDR3 consists of 12 residues. Between the trimmed V and J ends, which lost 6 bases and 6 bases, there was a span of 13 bases. CDR1 and CDR2 (germline): SQVTM, ANQGSEA. The CDR3 DNA sequence: TGCAGCGTCTTACCCAGGACTGATACGCAGTATTTT. Residues: CSVLPRTDTQYF.

This clonotype is labeled medium-sized (0.01 to 0.1%). The chain carries TRBV7-8 and TRBJ2-7; 10 bases match TRBD1. There are 15 residues in the CDR3. Germline CDR1 is SGHVS and CDR2 is FQNEAQ. The V segment lost 5 bases and the J segment 3 bases; nucleotides outside the gene matches: 7. The CDR3 reads CASSPQTGGVYEQYF. CDR3 nucleotides: TGTGCCAGCAGCCCACAGACAGGGGGCGTCTACGAGCAGTACTTC.

This clonotype was detected many times. This chain uses TRBV5-1 with TRBJ2-5, with 7 bases fitting TRBD1. The trim removed 0 bases at V and 5 bases at J, leaving 7 bases unmatched. Germline lookup yields CDR1 SGHRS and CDR2 YFSETQ. The CDR3 contains 15 residues. DNA of the CDR3: TGCGCCAGCAGCTTGGTGGGACAGCCACGGGAGACCCAGTACTTC. It yields the protein CASSLVGQPRETQYF.

This clonotype was counted many times. V is TRBV20-1 and J is TRBJ2-7; perhaps TRBD1 as D (6 bases). Germline V gene lookup returns CDR1 DFQATT and CDR2 SNEGSKA (reference sequence). With 5 bases removed from V and 1 base from J, the gap between germline ends came to 21 bases. The CDR3 totals 16 residues. Here the CDR3 reads CSAQDIQRGISYEQYF. In nucleotides, the CDR3 is TGCAGTGCTCAAGACATTCAAAGGGGGATATCCTACGAGCAGTACTTC.

This clonotype has a count of ten or more. V usage is TRBV6-6 and J usage is TRBJ1-2; 8 nucleotides agree with TRBD1. Germline assignment: CDR1 MNHNY and CDR2 SVGAGI (reference sequence). V gave up 6 bases and J gave up 0 bases; unmatched junction bases: 6. The CDR3 is 15 residues long. CDR3 in amino acids: CASSPAGGPNYGYTF. As DNA, the CDR3 is TGTGCCAGCAGCCCGGCAGGGGGCCCTAACTATGGCTACACCTTC.

By its share, this clonotype is medium-sized. This chain connects TRBV7-9 to TRBJ1-1; 10 bases map to TRBD1. There are 15 residues in the CDR3. Looked up from germline, CDR1 is SEHNR and CDR2 is FQNEAQ (reference sequence). The V segment lost 5 bases and the J segment 0 bases; nucleotides outside the gene matches: 3. CDR3 sequence (DNA): TGTGCCAGCAGCCCAGGACAGGGGGTGAACACTGAAGCTTTCTTT. It is translated as CASSPGQGVNTEAFF.